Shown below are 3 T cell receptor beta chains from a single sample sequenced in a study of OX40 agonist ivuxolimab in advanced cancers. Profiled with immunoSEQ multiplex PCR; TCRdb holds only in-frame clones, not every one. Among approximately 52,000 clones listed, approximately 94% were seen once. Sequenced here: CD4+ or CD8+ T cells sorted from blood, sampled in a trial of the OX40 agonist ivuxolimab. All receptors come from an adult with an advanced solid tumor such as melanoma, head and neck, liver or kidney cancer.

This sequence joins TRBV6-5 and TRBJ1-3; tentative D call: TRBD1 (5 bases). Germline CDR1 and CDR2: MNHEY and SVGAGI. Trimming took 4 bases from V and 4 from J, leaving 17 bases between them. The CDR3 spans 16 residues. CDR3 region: CASSSGLPRSGNTIYF. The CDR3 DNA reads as TGTGCCAGCAGTTCGGGGCTACCACGGAGCGGAAACACCATATATTTT.

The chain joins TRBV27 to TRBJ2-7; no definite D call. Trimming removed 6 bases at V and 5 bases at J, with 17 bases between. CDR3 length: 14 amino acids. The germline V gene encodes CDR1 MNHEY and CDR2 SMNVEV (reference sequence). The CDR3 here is CASSLRHRTHEQYF. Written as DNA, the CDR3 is TGTGCCAGCAGCCTAAGACATCGCACCCACGAGCAGTACTTC.

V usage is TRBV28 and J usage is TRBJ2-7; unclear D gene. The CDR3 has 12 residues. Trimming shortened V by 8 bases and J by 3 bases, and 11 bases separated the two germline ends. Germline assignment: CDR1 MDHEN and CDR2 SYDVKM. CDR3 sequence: CASSKTGYEQYF. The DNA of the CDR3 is TGTGCCAGCTCGAAGACCGGCTACGAGCAGTACTTC.